What follows are 23 T cell receptor beta chains derived from one specimen sequenced in a study of OX40 agonist ivuxolimab in advanced cancers. The library was obtained by the immunoSEQ multiplex PCR assay. What TCRdb holds here is the immuneACCESS table cut down to in-frame rearrangements. Part of the clones is not present; checked against another copy, under half of the missing clones reflect an unresolved V gene, and the others are unexplained. For this sample the table gives about 46,000 clones, of which roughly nine tenths were detected only once. The top ten constitute roughly 12% of the sample. Here the sequenced sample was CD4+ or CD8+ T cells sorted from blood, taken in a trial of the OX40 agonist ivuxolimab. Source of these receptors: an adult with an advanced solid tumor such as melanoma, head and neck, liver or kidney cancer.

This clone appeared once. The chain recombines TRBV6-6 with TRBJ2-5; 8 bases line up with TRBD2. CDR3 length: 14 amino acids. After removal of 0 bases from V and 11 bases from J, the junction contained 8 bases not matched to a gene. In germline, CDR1 is MNHNY, CDR2 SVGAGI (reference sequence). In DNA, the CDR3 is TGTGCCAGCAGTTACTCGAGCGGGGGCGCCTCTCAGTACTTC. Protein product: CASSYSSGGASQYF.

DNA for the CDR3: TGTGCCAGCAGCACTCTCGTATACGAGCAGTACTTC. Translation gives CASSTLVYEQYF. The gene calls are TRBV11-2 and TRBJ2-7; D is undetermined. Germline CDR1 is SGHAT and CDR2 is FQNNGV. The V gene lost 5 bases and the J gene lost 4 bases, with 9 bases spanning the gap. The CDR3 loop spans 12 amino acids.

V and J are TRBV27 and TRBJ2-6, with D possibly matching TRBD1 (7 bases). V lost 0 bases to trimming and J lost 3 bases, with 9 bases between them. Looked up from germline, CDR1 is MNHEY and CDR2 is SMNVEV (reference sequence). There are 16 residues in the CDR3. CDR3 protein: CASSLSQGGGANVLTF. The DNA of the CDR3 is TGTGCCAGCAGTTTATCGCAGGGGGGTGGGGCCAACGTCCTGACTTTC.

The chain combines TRBV7-2 with TRBJ2-1, with TRBD1 identical over 7 bases. CDR3 length: 16 residues. V dropped 5 bases and J dropped 0; count of bases not matched to a gene: 7. Germline loops: CDR1 SGHTA, CDR2 FQGNSA. The DNA for the CDR3 is TGTGCCAGCAGCCCCAGGACAGGTAGCTCCTACAATGAGCAGTTCTTC. Translation: CASSPRTGSSYNEQFF.

The V gene is TRBV7-9, the J gene TRBJ1-6; D unresolved. The CDR3 consists of 14 residues. From germline, CDR1 is SEHNR and CDR2 FQNEAQ (reference sequence). V was pared by 1 base and J by 8 bases, with 9 bases between. Here the CDR3 DNA reads TGTGCCAGCAGCTTAGGAGGGTGGCATTCACCCCTCCACTTT. As protein: CASSLGGWHSPLHF.

The chain combines TRBV6-1 with TRBJ1-1; TRBD1 matches 8 bases. J was trimmed by 1 base and V by 8 bases; bases with no gene match: 3. CDR3 length: 13 amino acids. Germline values: CDR1 MNHNS, CDR2 SASEGT. CDR3 coding DNA: TGTGCCAGCCTCAGGGGGCAGAACACTGAAGCTTTCTTT. This encodes CASLRGQNTEAFF.

The V call is TRBV27, the J call TRBJ2-2; no firm D call. CDR3 length equals 15 residues. Germline-derived CDR1 and CDR2 are MNHEY and SMNVEV (reference sequence). The ends were cut back, 1 base at V and 2 bases at J, with 8 bases in the middle. CDR3 coding DNA: TGTGCCAGCAGTTTATTAGGCGGAAACACCGGGGAGCTGTTTTTT. Translated, it gives CASSLLGGNTGELFF.

The chain carries TRBV12-5 and TRBJ1-2, with D unclear. This CDR3 has 13 amino acids. V was cut by 6 bases and J by 4 bases, with 12 bases left in between. Germline assignment: CDR1 LGHNT and CDR2 FRNRAP. The CDR3 bases are TGTGCTAGTGGCACCCGGGCGGCCTATGGCTACACCTTC. Translation: CASGTRAAYGYTF.

The chain joins TRBV27 to TRBJ1-6; D gene unclear. V gave up 0 bases and J gave up 9 bases, with 12 bases separating them. Per germline, CDR1 MNHEY and CDR2 SMNVEV (reference sequence). This CDR3 spans 15 amino acids. CDR3 sequence: CASSLSKGGGSPLHF. CDR3 DNA: TGTGCCAGCAGTTTATCCAAAGGAGGAGGTTCACCCCTCCACTTT.

The gene calls are TRBV13 and TRBJ1-1; D unclear. Germline CDR1 reads PRHDT; CDR2 reads FYEKMQ (reference sequence). Trimming shortened V by 5 bases and J by 7 bases, and 11 bases separated the two germline ends. This CDR3 is built from 12 residues. CDR3 region: CASSAFPDEAFF. CDR3 coding DNA: TGTGCCAGCAGCGCATTCCCGGATGAAGCTTTCTTT.

In its sample, this clone was seen once. The genes are TRBV7-3 and TRBJ2-5; 8 bases are a match to TRBD2. Per the germline V gene, CDR1 is SGHTA and CDR2 is FQGTGA. The CDR3 loop spans 14 amino acids. V lost 2 bases, J lost 7 bases, and 6 bases stayed unmatched. The CDR3 sequence: CASSLAGLEGTQYF. CDR3 DNA sequence: TGTGCCAGCAGCTTAGCGGGACTAGAAGGGACCCAGTACTTC.

This chain joins TRBV5-6 and TRBJ1-4; weak D call: TRBD1 (6 bases). Germline lookup yields CDR1 SGHDT and CDR2 YYEEEE. CDR3 length: 15 amino acids. Trimming took off 2 bases at V and 8 bases at J, with 16 bases between the two ends. This CDR3 is CASSLSGVGGEKLFF. The DNA of the CDR3 is TGTGCCAGCAGCTTATCAGGGGTTGGAGGGGAAAAACTGTTTTTT.

The chain has TRBV9 and TRBJ2-4; the D is unclear. The V gene's germline CDR1 is SGDLS and CDR2 YYNGEE. CDR3 length: 16 residues. V dropped 4 bases and J dropped 0 bases, with 14 bases sitting between them. CDR3 sequence reads: CASSPRSWVAKNIQYF. DNA for the CDR3: TGTGCCAGCAGCCCCCGCTCATGGGTAGCCAAAAACATTCAGTACTTC.

This chain links TRBV6-8 with TRBJ2-7, with D maybe TRBD2 (6 bases). CDR3 length equals 14 residues. The ends were cut back, 7 bases at V and 2 bases at J, with 15 bases in the middle. CDR1 and CDR2 (germline): MNHGY, SAAAGT. The CDR3 here is CASNGGAKPYEQYF. The CDR3 coding sequence is TGTGCCAGCAACGGGGGTGCCAAACCCTACGAGCAGTACTTC.

The chain joins TRBV9 to TRBJ1-5, with TRBD1 matching 7 bases. The CDR3 loop spans 17 amino acids. In germline, CDR1 is SGDLS, CDR2 YYNGEE. With 4 bases clipped from V and 0 bases from J, the junction kept 10 bases outside the gene matches. The CDR3 is CASSPGDSIYSNQPQHF. The CDR3 DNA is TGTGCCAGCAGCCCGGGGGACAGCATTTATAGCAATCAGCCCCAGCATTTT.

The CDR3 coding sequence is TGCGCCAGCAGCTTGGAGGACGCGGGGACAGATACGCAGTATTTT. This sequence encodes CASSLEDAGTDTQYF. V is TRBV5-1 and J is TRBJ2-3; tentative D call: TRBD2 (6 bases). Germline CDR1 SGHRS, CDR2 YFSETQ. Trimming took off 0 bases at V and 3 bases at J, with 11 bases between the two ends. The CDR3 has 15 amino acids.

This clone showed up just a few times. The chain is built from TRBV19 and TRBJ1-5; D unresolved. The ends were cut back, 6 bases at V and 9 bases at J, with 12 bases in the middle. There are 12 residues in the CDR3. In germline, CDR1 is LNHDA, CDR2 SQIVND (reference sequence). Written as DNA, the CDR3 is TGTGCCAGTAGGGACGGGAGCTGGCCCCAGCATTTT. Translated, it gives CASRDGSWPQHF.

This chain links TRBV7-8 with TRBJ2-7; D gene unclear. CDR1 and CDR2 from the germline V gene are SGHVS and FQNEAQ. The CDR3 totals 13 residues. V was clipped by 2 bases and J by 5 bases, with 10 bases between them. The CDR3 DNA follows: TGTGCCAGCAGCTTAAGCCCGGGTGACGAGCAGTACTTC. Translated, it gives CASSLSPGDEQYF.

This sequence joins TRBV4-2 and TRBJ1-2, with 7 bases that match TRBD1. This CDR3 has 14 amino acids. Germline CDR1 is LGHNA and CDR2 is YNFKEQ. The J segment lost 8 bases and the V segment lost 5 bases, leaving 11 bases of the junction unmatched. The CDR3 DNA reads TGTGCCAGCAGCTTTATGTCGAGGGGGCACGGCTACACCTTC. Protein sequence: CASSFMSRGHGYTF.

The chain joins TRBV7-6 to TRBJ2-7; D not resolved. The CDR3 is made up of 13 amino acids. The ends were cut back, 0 bases at V and 7 bases at J, with 10 bases in the middle. Germline CDR1 reads SGHVS; CDR2 reads FNYEAQ. This CDR3 is CASSLAPTEEQYF. CDR3 coding DNA: TGTGCCAGCAGCTTAGCCCCGACGGAGGAGCAGTACTTC.

The chain joins TRBV7-9 to TRBJ1-2; D not resolved. V was cut by 4 bases and J by 0 bases, with 12 bases left in between. This CDR3 has 15 amino acids. The V gene's germline CDR1 is SEHNR and CDR2 FQNEAQ (reference sequence). Here the CDR3 reads CASSSPVEANYGYTF. As DNA, the CDR3 is TGTGCCAGCAGCTCGCCGGTCGAAGCTAACTATGGCTACACCTTC.

The chain links TRBV29-1 to TRBJ2-1, with 10 positions matching TRBD1. Germline trimming cut 5 bases from V and 4 bases from J; bases unmatched to any gene: 5. The CDR3 extends over 14 amino acids. Germline CDR1 reads SQVTM; CDR2 reads ANQGSEA. DNA of the CDR3: TGCAGCGTTCAGGGGACAGGGGTTTACAATGAGCAGTTCTTC. This gives the protein CSVQGTGVYNEQFF.

This clone was counted a single time. The chain employs TRBV4-1 and TRBJ1-2; D is unclear. V gave up 0 bases and J gave up 3 bases, with 5 bases separating them. The CDR3 consists of 13 residues. CDR1 is MGHRA, CDR2 YSYEKL, per germline. The CDR3 DNA reads TGCGCCAGCAGCCAAGATCCAGACTATGGCTACACCTTC. Amino acid sequence: CASSQDPDYGYTF.